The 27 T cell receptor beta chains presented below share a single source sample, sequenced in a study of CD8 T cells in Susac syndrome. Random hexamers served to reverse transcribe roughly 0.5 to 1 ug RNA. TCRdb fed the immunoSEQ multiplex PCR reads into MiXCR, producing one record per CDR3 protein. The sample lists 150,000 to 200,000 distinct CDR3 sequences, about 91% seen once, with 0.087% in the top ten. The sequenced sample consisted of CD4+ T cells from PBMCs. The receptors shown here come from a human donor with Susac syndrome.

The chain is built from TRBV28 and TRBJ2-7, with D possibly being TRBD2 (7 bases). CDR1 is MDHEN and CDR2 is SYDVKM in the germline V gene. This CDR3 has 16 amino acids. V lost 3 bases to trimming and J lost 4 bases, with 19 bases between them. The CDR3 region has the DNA TGTGCCAGCAGTTTCAGTCGGGGGGCAGGGTCATACGAGCAGTACTTC. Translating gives CASSFSRGAGSYEQYF.

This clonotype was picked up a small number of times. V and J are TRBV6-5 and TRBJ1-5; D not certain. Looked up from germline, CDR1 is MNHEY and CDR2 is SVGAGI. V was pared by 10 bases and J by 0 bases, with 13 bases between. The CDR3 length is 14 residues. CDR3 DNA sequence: TGTGCCACGCACCCGGCGGGTAGCAATCAGCCCCAGCATTTT. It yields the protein CATHPAGSNQPQHF.

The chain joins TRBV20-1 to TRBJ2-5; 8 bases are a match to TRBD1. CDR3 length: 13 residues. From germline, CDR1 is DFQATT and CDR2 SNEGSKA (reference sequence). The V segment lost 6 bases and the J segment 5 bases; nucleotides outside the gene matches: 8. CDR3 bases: TGCAGTGCGGAAAAGACAGGGGTGGAGACCCAGTACTTC. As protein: CSAEKTGVETQYF.

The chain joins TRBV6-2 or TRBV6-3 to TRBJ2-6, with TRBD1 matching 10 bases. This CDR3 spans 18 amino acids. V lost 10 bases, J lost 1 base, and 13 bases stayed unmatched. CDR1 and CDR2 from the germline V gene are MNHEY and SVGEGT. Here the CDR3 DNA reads TGTGCCACCCGCGACGGACAGGGGGTTCCGTCTGGGGCCAACGTCCTGACTTTC. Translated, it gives CATRDGQGVPSGANVLTF.

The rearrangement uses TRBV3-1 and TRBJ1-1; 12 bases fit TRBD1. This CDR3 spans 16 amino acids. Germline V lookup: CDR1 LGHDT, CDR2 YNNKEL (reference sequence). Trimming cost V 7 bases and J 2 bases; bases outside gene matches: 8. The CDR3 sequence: CASMKGQGALNTEAFF. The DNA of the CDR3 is TGTGCCAGCATGAAGGGACAGGGGGCCCTCAACACTGAAGCTTTCTTT.

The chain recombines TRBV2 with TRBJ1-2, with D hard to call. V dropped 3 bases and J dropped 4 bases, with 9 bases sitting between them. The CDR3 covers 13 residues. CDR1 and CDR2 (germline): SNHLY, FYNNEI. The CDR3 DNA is TGTGCCAGCAGTGAGAAGGGTGGCTATGGCTACACCTTC. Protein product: CASSEKGGYGYTF. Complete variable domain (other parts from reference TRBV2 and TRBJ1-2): EPEVTQTPSHQVTQMGQEVILRCVPISNHLYFYWYRQILGQKVEFLVSFYNNEISEKSEIFDDQFSVERPDGSNFTLKIRSTKLEDSAMYFCASSEKGGYGYTFGSGTRLTVV.

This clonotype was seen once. This CDR3 reads CASSHSLLAGGLAADEQFF. The CDR3 region has the DNA TGTGCCAGCAGCCACTCCCTCCTAGCGGGGGGTCTGGCAGCCGACGAGCAGTTCTTC. This sequence joins TRBV3-1 and TRBJ2-1; TRBD2 matches 11 bases. The CDR3 length is 19 residues. The junction had 20 bases not matched to a gene; V was cut back by 3 bases and J by 10 bases. CDR1 is LGHDT, CDR2 YNNKEL, per germline (reference sequence).

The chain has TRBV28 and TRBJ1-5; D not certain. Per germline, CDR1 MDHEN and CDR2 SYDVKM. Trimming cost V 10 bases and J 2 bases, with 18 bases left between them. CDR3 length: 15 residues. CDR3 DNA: TGTGCCACACAAAAGGACCGAGCGGGCAATCAGCCCCAGCATTTT. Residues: CATQKDRAGNQPQHF.

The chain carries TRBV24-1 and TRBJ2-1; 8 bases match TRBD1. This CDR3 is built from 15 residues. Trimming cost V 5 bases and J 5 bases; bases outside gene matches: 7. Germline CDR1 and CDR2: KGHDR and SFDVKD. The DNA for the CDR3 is TGTGCCACCAGTGCTTCCGGACAGGGAAACAATGAGCAGTTCTTC. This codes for CATSASGQGNNEQFF.

The CDR3 bases are TGTGCCAGCAGCTTAGTGTCGACAGGGGCTGGAAACACCATATATTTT. As protein: CASSLVSTGAGNTIYF. The chain links TRBV11-2 to TRBJ1-3; 8 bases map to TRBD1. There are 16 residues in the CDR3. V shed 1 base and J 2 bases; nucleotides not matched to a gene: 4. CDR1 SGHAT and CDR2 FQNNGV come from the germline V gene.

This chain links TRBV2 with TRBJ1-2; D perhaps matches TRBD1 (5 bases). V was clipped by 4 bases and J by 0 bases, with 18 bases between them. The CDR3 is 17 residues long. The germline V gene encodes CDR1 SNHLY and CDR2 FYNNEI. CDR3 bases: TGTGCCAGCAGTGTCTTTTCAGGGTTGGCCACTAACTATGGCTACACCTTC. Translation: CASSVFSGLATNYGYTF.

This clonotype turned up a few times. CDR3 protein: CASSADRGNSPLHF. The CDR3 region has the DNA TGTGCCAGCAGTGCGGACAGGGGTAATTCACCCCTCCACTTT. The chain recombines TRBV6-4 with TRBJ1-6; TRBD1 matches 9 bases. The CDR3 loop spans 14 amino acids. The junction had 1 base not matched to a gene; V was cut back by 4 bases and J by 6 bases. Germline V gene lookup returns CDR1 MRHNA and CDR2 SNTAGT.

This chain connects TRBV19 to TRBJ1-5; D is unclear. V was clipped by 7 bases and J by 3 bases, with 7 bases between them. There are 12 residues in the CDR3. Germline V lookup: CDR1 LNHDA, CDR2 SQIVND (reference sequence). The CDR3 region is CASNKYNQPQHF. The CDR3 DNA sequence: TGTGCCAGTAATAAATACAATCAGCCCCAGCATTTT.

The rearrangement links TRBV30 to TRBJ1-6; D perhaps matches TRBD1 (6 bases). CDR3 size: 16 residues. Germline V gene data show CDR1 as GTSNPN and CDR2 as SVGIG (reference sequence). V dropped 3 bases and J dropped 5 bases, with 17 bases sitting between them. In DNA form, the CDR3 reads TGTGCCTGGAGGCAAGGGGGTATTTTCAATAATTCACCCCTCCACTTT. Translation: CAWRQGGIFNNSPLHF.

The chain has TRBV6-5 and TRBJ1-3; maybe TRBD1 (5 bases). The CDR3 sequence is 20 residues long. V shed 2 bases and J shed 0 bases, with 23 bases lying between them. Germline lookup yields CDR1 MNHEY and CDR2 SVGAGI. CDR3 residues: CASSYATDILDTRSGNTIYF. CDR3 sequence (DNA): TGTGCCAGCAGTTACGCGACCGATATCCTGGACACGCGCTCTGGAAACACCATATATTTT.

The CDR3 region has the DNA TGTGCCACCAGTGATTGGCAGGGTGTCAACGAGCAGTACTTC. This translates into CATSDWQGVNEQYF. This chain connects TRBV24-1 to TRBJ2-7, with a possible D match to TRBD1 (5 bases). Trimming pared 2 bases from V and 5 bases from J, leaving 12 bases between. The CDR3 covers 14 residues. Looked up from germline, CDR1 is KGHDR and CDR2 is SFDVKD.

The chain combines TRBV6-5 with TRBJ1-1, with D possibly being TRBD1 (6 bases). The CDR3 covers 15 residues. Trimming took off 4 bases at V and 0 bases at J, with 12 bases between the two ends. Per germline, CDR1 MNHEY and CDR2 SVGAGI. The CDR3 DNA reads TGTGCCAGCAGTTCCCGGGACAACTTGAACACTGAAGCTTTCTTT. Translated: CASSSRDNLNTEAFF.

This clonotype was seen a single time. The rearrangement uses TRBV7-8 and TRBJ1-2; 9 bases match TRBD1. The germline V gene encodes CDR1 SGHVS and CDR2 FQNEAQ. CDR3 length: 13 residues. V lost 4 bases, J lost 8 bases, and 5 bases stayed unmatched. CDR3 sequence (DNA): TGTGCCAGCAGCTCCCGGACAGGGGAAGGCTACACCTTC. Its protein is CASSSRTGEGYTF.

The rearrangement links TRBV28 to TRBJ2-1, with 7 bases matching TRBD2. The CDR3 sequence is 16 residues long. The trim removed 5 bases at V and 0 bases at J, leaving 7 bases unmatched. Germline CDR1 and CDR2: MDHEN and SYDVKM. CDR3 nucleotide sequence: TGTGCCAGCAGTACCGGGACTACCAGCTCCTACAATGAGCAGTTCTTC. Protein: CASSTGTTSSYNEQFF.

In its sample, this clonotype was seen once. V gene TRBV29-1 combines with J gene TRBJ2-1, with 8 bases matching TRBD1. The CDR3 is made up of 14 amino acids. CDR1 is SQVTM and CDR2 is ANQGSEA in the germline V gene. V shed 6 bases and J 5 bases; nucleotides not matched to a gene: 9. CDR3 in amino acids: CSVWRQGANNEQFF. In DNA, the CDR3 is TGCAGCGTATGGAGGCAGGGGGCAAACAATGAGCAGTTCTTC.

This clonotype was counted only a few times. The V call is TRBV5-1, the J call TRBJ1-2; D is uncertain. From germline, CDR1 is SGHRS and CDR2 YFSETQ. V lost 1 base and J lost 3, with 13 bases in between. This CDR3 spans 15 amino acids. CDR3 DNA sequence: TGCGCCAGCAGCTTGTTAGCCACAATGGACTATGGCTACACCTTC. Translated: CASSLLATMDYGYTF.

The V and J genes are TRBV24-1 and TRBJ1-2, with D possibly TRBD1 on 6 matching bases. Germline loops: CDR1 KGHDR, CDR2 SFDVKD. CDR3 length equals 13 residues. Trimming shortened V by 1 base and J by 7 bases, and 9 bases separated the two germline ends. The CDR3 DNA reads TGTGCCACCAGTGATTTACAGGGAGGTGGCTACACCTTC. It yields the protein CATSDLQGGGYTF.

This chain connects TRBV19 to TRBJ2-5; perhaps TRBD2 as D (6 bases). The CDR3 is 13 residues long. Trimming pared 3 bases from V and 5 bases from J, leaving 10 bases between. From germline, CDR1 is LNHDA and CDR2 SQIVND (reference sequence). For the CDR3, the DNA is TGTGCCAGTAGTATTACTAGCTACGAGACCCAGTACTTC. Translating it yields CASSITSYETQYF.

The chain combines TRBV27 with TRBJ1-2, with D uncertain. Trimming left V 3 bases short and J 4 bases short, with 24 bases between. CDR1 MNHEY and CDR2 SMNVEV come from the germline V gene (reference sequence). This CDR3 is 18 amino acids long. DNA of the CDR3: TGTGCCAGCAGTTTTCTGATCGCTGTTGAGTATCTGCCCTATGGCTACACCTTC. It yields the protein CASSFLIAVEYLPYGYTF.

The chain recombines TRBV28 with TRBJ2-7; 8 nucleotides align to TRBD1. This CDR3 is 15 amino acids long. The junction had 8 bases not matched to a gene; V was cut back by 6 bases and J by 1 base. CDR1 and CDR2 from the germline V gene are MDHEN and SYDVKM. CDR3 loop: CASRKPGQASYEQYF. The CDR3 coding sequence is TGTGCCAGCAGGAAGCCGGGACAGGCATCCTACGAGCAGTACTTC.

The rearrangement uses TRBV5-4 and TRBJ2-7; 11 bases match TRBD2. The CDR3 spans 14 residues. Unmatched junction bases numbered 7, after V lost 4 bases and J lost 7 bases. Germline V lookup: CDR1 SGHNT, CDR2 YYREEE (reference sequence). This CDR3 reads CASSQLAGEEEQYF. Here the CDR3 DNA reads TGTGCCAGCAGCCAACTAGCGGGAGAGGAAGAGCAGTACTTC.

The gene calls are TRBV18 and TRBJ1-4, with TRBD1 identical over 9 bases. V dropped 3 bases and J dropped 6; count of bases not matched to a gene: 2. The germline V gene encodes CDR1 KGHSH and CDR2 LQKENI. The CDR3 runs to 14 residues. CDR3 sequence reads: CASSPWDRDEKLFF. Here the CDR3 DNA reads TGTGCCAGCTCACCGTGGGACAGGGATGAAAAACTGTTTTTT.